What follows are 8 T cell receptor beta chains derived from one specimen sequenced in a study of blood T cell repertoires in COVID-19. Using immunoSEQ multiplex PCR, the repertoire was profiled, and TCRdb retains in-frame clones only, with some absent. The table lists fewer than 150,000 clones, around 89% of them singletons. The sample consisted of peripheral blood. Receptors originate from a woman between 55 and 75 years old with COVID-19, enrolled during active disease.

The chain employs TRBV10-3 and TRBJ2-1; TRBD1 agrees at 9 bases. This CDR3 is 14 amino acids long. The V and J ends lost 4 bases and 6 bases, in that order; junction bases with no gene match: 4. Germline CDR1 ENHRY, CDR2 SYGVKD. CDR3 residues: CAISGTTGGNEQFF. The CDR3 DNA reads as TGTGCCATCAGTGGCACGACAGGGGGCAATGAGCAGTTCTTC.

The chain links TRBV11-2 to TRBJ2-5, with 7 nucleotides matching TRBD2. The V gene end was trimmed by 5 bases and the J gene end by 8 bases; junction bases not matched to a gene: 17. Germline lookup yields CDR1 SGHAT and CDR2 FQNNGV. CDR3 length: 16 amino acids. CDR3 in DNA: TGTGCCAGCAGCCCTGTGGGTAGCGGGTGGGTCGGTACCCAGTACTTC. This translates into CASSPVGSGWVGTQYF.

J is TRBJ2-5 and V is TRBV5-4; 8 nucleotides line up with TRBD1. The V gene's germline CDR1 is SGHNT and CDR2 YYREEE (reference sequence). J gave up 9 bases and V 0 bases, and 10 bases lay outside the gene matches. The CDR3 is made up of 15 amino acids. CDR3 bases: TGTGCCAGCAGCTTGGGAAACAGGGGGATCTCCCCCCAGTACTTC. It translates to CASSLGNRGISPQYF.

CDR3 loop: CASSLFDTSGSPLHF. CDR3 in DNA: TGTGCCAGCAGCTTATTCGACACCTCCGGTTCACCCCTCCACTTT. The rearrangement uses TRBV11-2 and TRBJ1-6, with D hard to call. The germline V gene has CDR1 SGHAT and CDR2 FQNNGV. V was clipped by 2 bases and J by 9 bases, with 14 bases between them. This CDR3 region has 15 residues.

CDR3 DNA sequence: TGTGCCAGCAGCTTAGCGGGTTTCGGGAATGAAAAACTGTTTTTT. Protein sequence: CASSLAGFGNEKLFF. The chain links TRBV7-8 to TRBJ1-4; D is unclear. V was cut by 0 bases and J by 5 bases, with 10 bases left in between. CDR1 and CDR2 (germline): SGHVS, FQNEAQ. The CDR3 covers 15 residues.

The chain recombines TRBV7-8 with TRBJ2-2; 8 positions match TRBD1. Germline V gene data show CDR1 as SGHVS and CDR2 as FQNEAQ. The CDR3 runs to 15 residues. Germline trimming cut 2 bases from V and 5 bases from J; bases unmatched to any gene: 4. CDR3 residues: CASSLRTGYTGELFF. In nucleotides, the CDR3 is TGTGCCAGCAGCTTAAGGACAGGGTATACCGGGGAGCTGTTTTTT.

V gene TRBV19 combines with J gene TRBJ1-5; TRBD1 might be the D (5 bases). The CDR3 loop spans 15 amino acids. The V and J ends lost 0 bases and 4 bases respectively, with 10 bases between them. Germline CDR1 LNHDA, CDR2 SQIVND (reference sequence). The CDR3 DNA is TGTGCCAGTAGTATAGATCGGGGGAGGAATCAGCCCCAGCATTTT. Its translation is CASSIDRGRNQPQHF.

The CDR3: CASSMTSGQLNSPLHF. The CDR3 bases are TGTGCCAGTAGTATGACTTCGGGACAGCTAAATTCACCCCTCCACTTT. The chain joins TRBV19 to TRBJ1-6, with TRBD1 matching over 7 bases. V shed 3 bases, J shed 7 bases, and the junction held 9 bases outside the gene matches. CDR1 is LNHDA and CDR2 is SQIVND in the germline V gene (reference sequence). The CDR3 has 16 amino acids.